These 25 T cell receptor beta chains share one sample of origin, sequenced in a study of blood T cell repertoires in COVID-19. Data came from immunoSEQ multiplex PCR; TCRdb stores just in-frame clones and leaves some out. The data show tens of thousands of clones, with 85% to 90% seen just once and around 8.3% held by the top ten. Specimen: peripheral blood. Receptors were obtained from a human donor with active COVID-19. The donor label of this sample is uncertain.

This clone was found a few times. The chain joins TRBV6-5 to TRBJ1-2; TRBD1 is a possible D gene (5 bases). V lost 0 bases and J 4 bases, leaving 12 bases between the germline ends. CDR3 length equals 15 residues. Germline-derived CDR1 and CDR2 are MNHEY and SVGAGI. The CDR3 DNA reads as TGTGCCAGCAGTTACTCATCCGCGGGGGGCTATGGCTACACCTTC. Residues: CASSYSSAGGYGYTF.

This sequence joins TRBV11-2 and TRBJ2-3, with D perhaps TRBD1 (5 bases). V lost 1 base to trimming and J lost 3 bases, with 8 bases between them. Germline loops: CDR1 SGHAT, CDR2 FQNNGV. CDR3 length: 14 residues. In DNA form, the CDR3 reads TGTGCCAGCAGCTTAGGGACAAAAACAGATACGCAGTATTTT. This sequence encodes CASSLGTKTDTQYF.

This chain uses TRBV7-3 with TRBJ2-7; 15 bases line up with TRBD2. The CDR3 consists of 17 residues. V gave up 2 bases and J gave up 7 bases; unmatched junction bases: 9. The germline CDR1 and CDR2 sequences are SGHTA and FQGTGA. CDR3: CASSLFTGTSGRNEQYF. The CDR3 DNA reads as TGTGCCAGCAGCTTATTTACCGGGACTAGCGGGAGGAATGAGCAGTACTTC.

The V and J genes are TRBV4-3 and TRBJ1-2; TRBD1 matches 8 bases. Germline assignment: CDR1 LGHNA and CDR2 YSLEER. The trim removed 1 base at V and 1 base at J, leaving 5 bases unmatched. The CDR3 runs to 16 residues. The CDR3 bases are TGCGCCAGCAGCCAAGGGGGGACAGGAATTAACTATGGCTACACCTTC. This sequence encodes CASSQGGTGINYGYTF.

The chain recombines TRBV9 with TRBJ2-1; 7 nucleotides agree with TRBD2. The length of the CDR3 is 15 residues. With 0 bases clipped from V and 4 bases from J, the junction kept 4 bases outside the gene matches. CDR1 and CDR2 (germline): SGDLS, YYNGEE. CDR3 coding DNA: TGTGCCAGCAGCGTAGTCGGTAGCGGGTACAATGAGCAGTTCTTC. This translates into CASSVVGSGYNEQFF. The entire variable domain, with the rest obtained from reference TRBV9 and TRBJ2-1, is as follows: DSGVTQTPKHLITATGQRVTLRCSPRSGDLSVYWYQQSLDQGLQFLIQYYNGEERAKGNILERFSAQQFPDLHSELNLSSLELGDSALYFCASSVVGSGYNEQFFGPGTRLTVL.

This chain links TRBV19 with TRBJ1-1; 8 positions match TRBD1. From germline, CDR1 is LNHDA and CDR2 SQIVND (reference sequence). This CDR3 is built from 15 residues. J gave up 4 bases and V 6 bases, and 10 bases lay outside the gene matches. In DNA, the CDR3 is TGTGCCAGTAGACACCCGGGACAGGCGGTCACTGAAGCTTTCTTT. It encodes CASRHPGQAVTEAFF.

This clone was observed a few times. This chain joins TRBV7-2 and TRBJ1-3; D not resolved. There are 15 residues in the CDR3. Germline CDR1 is SGHTA and CDR2 is FQGNSA. Trimming took 0 bases from V and 0 from J, leaving 6 bases between them. This CDR3 reads CASSLAQFSGNTIYF. The CDR3 coding sequence is TGTGCCAGCAGCTTAGCCCAGTTCTCTGGAAACACCATATATTTT.

The chain recombines TRBV12-5 with TRBJ1-4; D not certain. This CDR3 is built from 13 residues. Looked up from germline, CDR1 is LGHNT and CDR2 is FRNRAP. The V end lost 5 bases, the J end lost 8 bases, and 12 bases lay between the germline ends. The DNA for the CDR3 is TGTGCTAGTGGTACAGCCTCCCGGGAAAAACTGTTTTTT. It is translated as CASGTASREKLFF. The full variable domain, with the rest looked up from reference TRBV12-5 and TRBJ1-4, is DARVTQTPRHKVTEMGQEVTMRCQPILGHNTVFWYRQTMMQGLELLAYFRNRAPLDDSGMPKDRFSAEMPDATLATLKIQPSEPRDSAVYFCASGTASREKLFFGSGTQLSVL.

The gene calls are TRBV6-5 and TRBJ1-1; 10 bases align to TRBD1. The CDR3 covers 14 residues. Germline loops: CDR1 MNHEY, CDR2 SVGAGI. Unmatched junction bases numbered 5, after V lost 7 bases and J lost 3 bases. The CDR3 loop is CASNPGQGDTEAFF. The CDR3 DNA reads as TGTGCCAGCAACCCCGGACAGGGGGACACTGAAGCTTTCTTT.

This rearrangement joins TRBV5-1 to TRBJ2-5, with 7 bases identical to TRBD2. Germline CDR1 and CDR2: SGHRS and YFSETQ. CDR3 length: 15 amino acids. The J segment lost 2 bases and the V segment lost 0 bases, leaving 4 bases of the junction unmatched. The CDR3 is CASSLVGGSQETQYF. For the CDR3, the DNA is TGCGCCAGCAGCTTGGTCGGGGGGTCACAAGAGACCCAGTACTTC.

The rearrangement joins TRBV11-1 to TRBJ2-3, with D possibly TRBD1 on 6 matching bases. The CDR3 contains 16 residues. Germline V gene lookup returns CDR1 SGHAT and CDR2 FQDESV (reference sequence). Between the trimmed V and J ends, which lost 1 base and 10 bases, there was a span of 21 bases. The CDR3 spells CASSLVPGHPQKAQYF. The CDR3, as DNA: TGTGCCAGCAGCTTAGTCCCGGGACACCCCCAAAAAGCGCAGTATTTT.

The gene calls are TRBV5-4 and TRBJ2-5; 9 bases line up with TRBD2. The CDR3 has 16 residues. CDR1 and CDR2 (germline): SGHNT, YYREEE (reference sequence). The ends lost 0 bases at V and 5 bases at J; junction bases unmatched: 8. The CDR3 bases are TGTGCCAGCAGCTTGGAAGCGGGAGGTTTTCCTGAGACCCAGTACTTC. It yields the protein CASSLEAGGFPETQYF.

V and J are TRBV18 and TRBJ1-1; tentatively, D is TRBD1 (5 bases). V was cut by 3 bases and J by 0 bases, with 14 bases left in between. CDR1 is KGHSH and CDR2 is LQKENI in the germline V gene. The CDR3 spans 16 residues. CDR3 DNA sequence: TGTGCCAGCTCACCCGAAGAGGGAGGGGTGAACACTGAAGCTTTCTTT. It specifies CASSPEEGGVNTEAFF.

This chain joins TRBV7-8 and TRBJ1-2; perhaps TRBD1 as D (6 bases). The germline V and J ends were trimmed by 5 bases and 2 bases, with 9 bases remaining between them. Germline lookup yields CDR1 SGHVS and CDR2 FQNEAQ. The CDR3 loop spans 13 amino acids. The CDR3 coding sequence is TGTGCCAGCAGCAATACAGGGAACTATGGCTACACCTTC. Protein: CASSNTGNYGYTF.

The rearrangement links TRBV12-3 or TRBV12-4 to TRBJ1-1, with 7 bases that match TRBD1. This CDR3 is built from 13 residues. The J segment lost 1 base and the V segment lost 6 bases, leaving 2 bases of the junction unmatched. The CDR3 DNA reads as TGTGCCAGCAGCCGGACAGGGAACACTGAAGCTTTCTTT. The encoded protein is CASSRTGNTEAFF.

This chain joins TRBV7-6 and TRBJ2-4; TRBD1 might be the D (6 bases). Trimming removed 3 bases at V and 1 base at J, with 19 bases between. Germline lookup yields CDR1 SGHVS and CDR2 FNYEAQ. The CDR3 has 18 residues. The CDR3 DNA reads TGTGCCAGCAGCTTGGGGACAAGAGAACATTCGGCCAAAAACATTCAGTACTTC. As protein: CASSLGTREHSAKNIQYF. Together with reference TRBV7-6 and TRBJ2-4, the CDR3 gives the full variable domain: GAGVSQSPRYKVTKRGQDVALRCDPISGHVSLYWYRQALGQGPEFLTYFNYEAQQDKSGLPNDRFSAERPEGSISTLTIQRTEQRDSAMYRCASSLGTREHSAKNIQYFGAGTRLSVL.

The V gene is TRBV5-4, the J gene TRBJ2-4, with D maybe TRBD1 (6 bases). The V gene lost 6 bases and the J gene lost 3 bases, with 13 bases spanning the gap. Germline V gene data show CDR1 as SGHNT and CDR2 as YYREEE (reference sequence). CDR3 length: 14 residues. The chain's CDR3 is CASTPGADKNIQYF. The CDR3 nucleotides read TGTGCCAGCACCCCAGGGGCCGACAAAAACATTCAGTACTTC.

CDR3 protein: CASSLGTGGLNTEAFF. The CDR3 region has the DNA TGTGCCAGCAGTCTCGGGACAGGGGGCCTGAACACTGAAGCTTTCTTT. The chain combines TRBV27 with TRBJ1-1; 12 bases agree with TRBD1. The germline V gene encodes CDR1 MNHEY and CDR2 SMNVEV (reference sequence). V lost 5 bases to trimming and J lost 0 bases; unmatched junction nucleotides: 4. CDR3 length equals 16 residues.

This clone occurred once. The V and J genes are TRBV30 and TRBJ1-3; TRBD1 aligns across 9 bases. This CDR3 is 14 amino acids long. Unmatched junction bases numbered 10, after V lost 4 bases and J lost 9 bases. The germline CDR1 and CDR2 sequences are GTSNPN and SVGIG (reference sequence). The CDR3 DNA is TGTGCCTGGACCGAAACAGGGGGCATAACCACCATATATTTT. Residues: CAWTETGGITTIYF.

The rearrangement links TRBV7-2 to TRBJ1-3; D perhaps matches TRBD1 (6 bases). Germline V gene data show CDR1 as SGHTA and CDR2 as FQGNSA. V dropped 3 bases and J dropped 4 bases, with 13 bases sitting between them. CDR3 size: 15 residues. The CDR3 spells CASSFVGAPGNTIYF. In nucleotides, the CDR3 is TGTGCCAGCAGCTTCGTGGGGGCACCAGGAAACACCATATATTTT.

V is TRBV4-1 and J is TRBJ2-2, with TRBD2 matching over 12 bases. Germline-derived CDR1 and CDR2 are MGHRA and YSYEKL. Germline trimming cut 3 bases from V and 5 bases from J; bases unmatched to any gene: 16. This CDR3 contains 20 residues. The CDR3 coding sequence is TGCGCCAGCAGCCAGGCCGGACTAGCGGGGATGGGGCACGGGACCGGGGAGCTGTTTTTT. It is translated as CASSQAGLAGMGHGTGELFF.

The chain combines TRBV4-3 with TRBJ1-1; D perhaps matches TRBD1 (6 bases). V lost 6 bases, J lost 0 bases, and 14 bases lay in between. The CDR3 extends over 15 amino acids. CDR1 and CDR2 from the germline V gene are LGHNA and YSLEER. CDR3 sequence: CASRHRVGMNTEAFF. CDR3 bases: TGCGCCAGCAGACACAGGGTAGGGATGAACACTGAAGCTTTCTTT.

V usage is TRBV6-6 and J usage is TRBJ1-5; D not resolved. Germline CDR1 MNHNY, CDR2 SVGAGI (reference sequence). Between the trimmed V and J ends, which lost 6 bases and 7 bases, there was a span of 10 bases. The CDR3 covers 12 residues. This CDR3 reads CASSSTGQPQHF. DNA for the CDR3: TGTGCCAGCAGCAGTACGGGGCAGCCCCAGCATTTT.

V usage is TRBV10-2 and J usage is TRBJ1-6; 11 bases agree with TRBD1. Germline values: CDR1 WSHSY, CDR2 SAAADI. V was clipped by 2 bases and J by 10 bases; unmatched bases: 7. This CDR3 comprises 16 residues. CDR3 nucleotides: TGCGCCAGCAGTGAGCGCGGACAGGGGGCCTGGTCACCCCTCCACTTT. Residues: CASSERGQGAWSPLHF.

The genes are TRBV6-5 and TRBJ2-5, with a tentative D call TRBD2 (7 bases). The germline V and J ends were trimmed by 7 bases and 5 bases, with 20 bases remaining between them. This CDR3 contains 15 residues. Germline V gene lookup returns CDR1 MNHEY and CDR2 SVGAGI. The DNA of the CDR3 is TGTGCCAGCACAGCTAGCGGAGGACAGATTGAGACCCAGTACTTC. Its protein is CASTASGGQIETQYF.